The T cell receptor beta chain described here comes from a study of technical replicates of blood from a handful of donors. Assay used: immunoSEQ multiplex PCR; TCRdb lists only in-frame clones, some missing. The data show about 70,000 clones, with roughly 96% seen just once and 0.2% to 0.25% held by the top ten. Germline V gene data show CDR1 as SGHRS and CDR2 as YFSETQ. The CDR3 loop spans 15 amino acids. V was cut by 7 bases and J by 5 bases, with 22 bases left in between. The chain carries TRBV5-1 and TRBJ2-7; D is perhaps TRBD1 (7 bases). The sequence was obtained from a human donor in good health. Sequencing was performed on T cells isolated from PBMCs. The CDR3 sequence is CASGRGDSLTHEQYF. As DNA, the CDR3 is TGCGCCAGCGGGCGCGGGGACAGCCTCACCCACGAGCAGTACTTC.